The subject of this entry is one T cell receptor (beta chain). What it recognizes is unknown. A read error may account for a junction end that differs from germline. This entry comes from a study of T cell repertoires in cytomegalovirus infection. TCRdb re-called the reads with MiXCR, one entry per CDR3 protein. The sample shows approximately 910,000 distinct CDR3 sequences, approximately 30% of them seen only once. The length of the CDR3 is 17 residues. Per germline, CDR1 MNHNY and CDR2 SVGAGI (reference sequence). The V call is TRBV6-6, the J call TRBJ2-2, with 12 nucleotides matching TRBD2. Specimen: cultured CD8+ T cells from PBMCs, collected from culture after CMV antigen stimulation. This sequence was found in a human donor in good health (CMV status not recorded). Some clones in this sample may be carry-over from other donors' samples. The CDR3 loop is CASSPFLAGGPAGELVF. As DNA, the CDR3 is TGTGCCAGCAGCCCCTTTCTAGCGGGGGGGCCCGCCGGGGAGCTGGTTTTT.